The entry below gives a single T cell receptor (beta chain) sequence along with its context. This specimen belongs to a study of blood T cell repertoires in COVID-19. CDR1 SGHTA and CDR2 FQGNSA come from the germline V gene. CDR3 size: 15 residues. The V gene end was trimmed by 4 bases and the J gene end by 7 bases; junction bases not matched to a gene: 7. Source study methods: Amplification of reference gene primers provided the estimated nucleated cell counts. Data came from immunoSEQ multiplex PCR; TCRdb stores just in-frame clones and leaves some out. That table gives V, J and clone size, and the DNA gave D and trimming. The sample consists of about 150,000 clones, 85% to 95% of them appearing once.

Specimen: peripheral blood. This clonotype was obtained from a man aged 45-60 years with acute or convalescent COVID-19. The V and J genes are TRBV7-2 and TRBJ1-6; 7 bases match TRBD1. CDR3 loop: CASSSMTGMNSPLHF. In nucleotides, the CDR3 is TGTGCCAGCAGCTCTATGACAGGGATGAATTCACCCCTCCACTTT.